This TCR beta chain was captured in a study of control samples from healthy donors and cancer patients. The ends were cut back, 4 bases at V and 6 bases at J, with 17 bases in the middle. CDR3 length equals 15 residues. Germline V lookup: CDR1 SGHRS, CDR2 YFSETQ. TCRdb's copy holds only in-frame clones and misses some; the assay was immunoSEQ multiplex PCR. The data contain fewer than 200,000 clones, around 89% of them singletons. The sample taken for sequencing was blood. The rearrangement uses TRBV5-1 and TRBJ1-5, with D maybe TRBD1 (6 bases). The clonotype originates from a woman between 45 and 65 years old in good health. CDR3: CASSLKGGQGQPQHF. In nucleotides, the CDR3 is TGCGCCAGCAGCCTCAAGGGGGGGCAGGGTCAGCCCCAGCATTTT.